This TCR beta chain was retrieved from a study of post-analysis software for immune sequencing data. A few counts support this clonotype. Its antigen is not known. cDNA libraries for TCR beta contained unique molecular identifiers. Via MiXCR, TCRdb re-called the PCR reads, giving one row per CDR3 protein. Altogether hundreds of thousands of distinct CDR3 sequences are present, roughly 27% being singletons, with the ten largest covering roughly 0.57%. The V gene lost 6 bases and the J gene lost 3 bases, with 14 bases spanning the gap. This CDR3 contains 14 residues. Findings and caveats of the study: In patients, TRBV5-6, TRBV5-1 and TRBV20-1 belonged to four or five TRBV segments found more frequently than in controls. There was significantly lower normalized Chao1 diversity in multiple sclerosis patients than in controls.

The rearrangement joins TRBV12-3 or TRBV12-4 to TRBJ1-1, with a possible D match to TRBD1 (5 bases). The sample was blood. The clonotype originates from a girl aged 10 to 17 with multiple sclerosis. The CDR3 reads CASRSRGPYTEAFF. As DNA, the CDR3 is TGTGCCAGCAGGTCTAGGGGACCCTACACTGAAGCTTTCTTT.